This TCR beta chain derives from a study of somatic mutations in cytotoxic T cells in rheumatoid arthritis. The CD4+ and CD8+ fractions came from positive magnetic bead selection and were purity-checked by flow cytometry. Germline CDR1 and CDR2: SEHNR and FQNEAQ (reference sequence). The CDR3 has 12 residues. Trimming took 6 bases from V and 3 from J, leaving 6 bases between them. The protocol was immunoSEQ multiplex PCR, while the TCRdb copy is restricted to in-frame clones and leaves out a portion. This table holds about 36,000 clones, under 85% found once. Concerning this clone: Antigen: not known.

Broader study findings: Nobody knew which antigens the expanded CD8+ clones targeted. Only rheumatoid arthritis patients, not healthy controls, showed CD8+ clonality increasing with age.

The chain joins TRBV7-9 to TRBJ2-1, with a possible D match to TRBD2 (6 bases). Sequences were obtained from CD8+ T cells sorted from blood. The receptor was isolated from a man aged 40-55 years in good health. CDR3 sequence reads: CASRRGYNEQFF. CDR3 nucleotides: TGTGCCAGCAGGCGGGGCTACAATGAGCAGTTCTTC.